The entry that follows covers one T cell receptor (beta chain) sequence. The antigen is undetermined. This entry is derived from a study of T cell responses to AZD1222 COVID-19 vaccine. Assay used: immunoSEQ multiplex PCR; TCRdb lists only in-frame clones, some missing. The sample holds 100,000 or so clones; approximately 90% are singletons and the top ten take about 3.3%. Findings of the study overall: The study reported that nearly half of spike-specific TCRs target unmutated variant regions. Spike regions recognized by vaccine-associated CD4 TCRs spanned the protein, led by 160-218 and 743-854.

The receptor comes from an adult in good health. Sequenced material: peripheral blood, taken on day 0 of AZD1222 vaccination.

The CDR3 reads CASSLGPGAPQHF. In DNA, the CDR3 is TGTGCCAGCAGTCTAGGGCCCGGGGCGCCCCAGCATTTT. This chain links TRBV7-9 with TRBJ1-5; maybe TRBD1 (5 bases). Germline V CDR1 and CDR2: SEHNR, FQNEAQ (reference sequence). The CDR3 contains 13 residues. V lost 6 bases to trimming and J lost 9 bases, with 15 bases between them.